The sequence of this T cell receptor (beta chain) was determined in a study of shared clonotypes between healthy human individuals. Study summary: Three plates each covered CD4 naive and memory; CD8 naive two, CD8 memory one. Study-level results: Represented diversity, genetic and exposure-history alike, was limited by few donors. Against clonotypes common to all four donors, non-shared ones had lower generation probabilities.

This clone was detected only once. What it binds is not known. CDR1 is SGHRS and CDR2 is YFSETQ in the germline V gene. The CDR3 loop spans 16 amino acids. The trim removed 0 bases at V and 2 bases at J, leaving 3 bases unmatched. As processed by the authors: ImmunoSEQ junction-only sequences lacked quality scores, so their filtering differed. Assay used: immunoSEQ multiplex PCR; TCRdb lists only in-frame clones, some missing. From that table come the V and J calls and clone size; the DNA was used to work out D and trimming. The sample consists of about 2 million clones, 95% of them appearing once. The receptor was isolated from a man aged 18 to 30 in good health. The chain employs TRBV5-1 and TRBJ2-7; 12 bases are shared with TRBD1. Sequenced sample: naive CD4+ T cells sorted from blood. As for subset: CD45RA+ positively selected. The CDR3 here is CASSLAGQGAAYEQYF. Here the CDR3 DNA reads TGCGCCAGCAGCTTGGCGGGACAGGGGGCGGCCTACGAGCAGTACTTC.